These 9 T cell receptor beta chains were all obtained from the same sample, sequenced in a study of T cells in Graves' hyperthyroidism and ophthalmopathy. The source material, RNA transcripts, was used to amplify TCR beta CDR3 regions. HTBI primers drove first-round RT-PCR of the TCR CDR3. TCRdb processed the multiplex PCR reads anew with MiXCR; each CDR3 protein has one entry. The table lists about 610,000 distinct CDR3 sequences, around 15% of them singletons, with around 3.5% in the top ten. Material: blood. The receptors originated from a woman between 35 and 50 years old with Graves' ophthalmopathy.

Ten or more counts support this clonotype. This chain connects TRBV3-1 to TRBJ1-3; D is perhaps TRBD1 (6 bases). CDR1 and CDR2 from the germline V gene are LGHDT and YNNKEL (reference sequence). This CDR3 has 13 amino acids. V lost 4 bases, J lost 6 bases, and 10 bases lay in between. CDR3 nucleotides: TGTGCCAGCAGCCCCCTGGGGGCAAACACCATATATTTT. Translating it yields CASSPLGANTIYF.

Concerning this clonotype itself: A much more abundant neighbour one base away suggests this may be a read error. This chain uses TRBV6-5 with TRBJ1-2; perhaps TRBD1 as D (5 bases). From germline, CDR1 is MNHEY and CDR2 SVGAGI. The V end lost 2 bases, the J end lost 4 bases, and 14 bases lay between the germline ends. The CDR3 runs 15 residues. The CDR3 is CASSYGRAGGYGYTF. In DNA, the CDR3 is TGTGCCAGCAGTTACGGACGGGCCGGGGGCTATGGCTACACCTTC.

V is TRBV9 and J is TRBJ2-7, with 8 bases matching TRBD1. The CDR3 extends over 16 amino acids. Unmatched junction bases numbered 7, after V lost 0 bases and J lost 2 bases. From germline, CDR1 is SGDLS and CDR2 YYNGEE. DNA of the CDR3: TGTGCCAGCAGCGTAGGGACAGGGTTACCCACCTACGAGCAGTACTTC. Protein sequence: CASSVGTGLPTYEQYF.

There are many counts of this clonotype. This sequence joins TRBV2 and TRBJ2-1; 9 positions match TRBD2. This CDR3 is built from 15 residues. J lost 7 bases, V lost 3 bases, and 7 bases had no gene match. The germline V gene has CDR1 SNHLY and CDR2 FYNNEI. CDR3 bases: TGTGCCAGCAGTGATGGGCTAGCGGGAAGGAATGAGCAGTTCTTC. It specifies CASSDGLAGRNEQFF. The full variable domain, completed using reference TRBV2 and TRBJ2-1, is EPEVTQTPSHQVTQMGQEVILRCVPISNHLYFYWYRQILGQKVEFLVSFYNNEISEKSEIFDDQFSVERPDGSNFTLKIRSTKLEDSAMYFCASSDGLAGRNEQFFGPGTRLTVL.

The chain employs TRBV20-1 and TRBJ2-3, with unresolved D. Trimming removed 5 bases from V and 1 base from J, with 13 bases in between. The CDR3 sequence is 14 residues long. The germline CDR1 and CDR2 sequences are DFQATT and SNEGSKA (reference sequence). The CDR3 sequence: CSALVGSGTDTQYF. CDR3 sequence (DNA): TGCAGTGCTTTAGTGGGCTCTGGCACAGATACGCAGTATTTT.

This clonotype was recorded many times. V gene TRBV5-6 combines with J gene TRBJ2-2; perhaps TRBD1 as D (5 bases). CDR3 length: 16 residues. Germline V CDR1 and CDR2: SGHDT, YYEEEE. The V gene lost 0 bases and the J gene lost 5 bases, with 14 bases spanning the gap. CDR3 region: CASSLAGRVGTGELFF. CDR3 sequence (DNA): TGTGCCAGCAGCTTGGCTGGCAGGGTCGGAACCGGGGAGCTGTTTTTT.

This chain connects TRBV14 to TRBJ1-2; no firm D call. V was pared by 1 base and J by 8 bases, with 11 bases between. CDR3 length: 13 residues. The germline V gene has CDR1 SGHDN and CDR2 FVKESK. The CDR3 spells CASSQVYLQGYTF. As DNA, the CDR3 is TGTGCCAGCAGCCAAGTCTACCTCCAGGGCTACACCTTC.

The rearrangement joins TRBV5-6 to TRBJ1-3, with TRBD1 identical over 8 bases. The CDR3 covers 14 residues. Losses at the gene ends were 5 bases for V and 4 bases for J; bases not matched to a gene: 5. Germline assignment: CDR1 SGHDT and CDR2 YYEEEE. The CDR3 loop reads CASRARQGGNTIYF. Here the CDR3 DNA reads TGTGCCAGCAGAGCGAGACAGGGGGGAAACACCATATATTTT.

Notes on this clonotype: Since a much larger clone is just one base distant, this may be a read error. This chain joins TRBV6-1 and TRBJ2-2; TRBD1 is a possible D gene (5 bases). CDR1 is MNHNS, CDR2 SASEGT, per germline. The CDR3 contains 15 residues. V lost 6 bases and J 4 bases, leaving 15 bases between the germline ends. The CDR3 sequence: CASRKAGFGTGELFF. The CDR3 nucleotides read TGTGCCAGCAGGAAAGCAGGGTTTGGCACCGGGGAGCTGTTTTTT.